The T cell receptor beta chain under discussion was sequenced for a study of T cell changes during pregnancy in multiple sclerosis. The protocol was immunoSEQ multiplex PCR, while the TCRdb copy is restricted to in-frame clones and leaves out a portion. This table holds roughly 42,000 clones, roughly nine tenths found once. Germline values: CDR1 MGHRA, CDR2 YSYEKL. Trimming pared 1 base from V and 0 bases from J, leaving 9 bases between. The CDR3 consists of 15 residues. The chain uses TRBV4-1 and TRBJ2-5; D not certain. Sequencing used CD4+ T cells from peripheral blood mononuclear cells, obtained in the first trimester of pregnancy. This receptor was identified in a female donor with multiple sclerosis, enrolled in a pregnancy study. CDR3 in amino acids: CASSQVVQNQETQYF. DNA of the CDR3: TGCGCCAGCAGCCAAGTTGTACAGAACCAAGAGACCCAGTACTTC.